This T cell receptor (beta chain) was retrieved from a study of regulatory and conventional T cells in breast cancer (dated by TCRdb to 2015 to 2017). Receptor libraries were prepared by PCR. Data came from an Illumina MiSeq. TCRdb reanalyzed the raw reads on its own, using fastp at Q25 for trimming and MiXCR for clone calling, and kept in-frame beta chains. CDR3 protein duplicates are merged, each entry listing the most common genes and DNA. Counted in this sample were roughly 16,000 distinct CDR3 sequences; 25% to 40% of them appeared once. The ten largest make up approximately 1.5% of the sample. V and J are truncated by 2 bases and 2 bases respectively, leaving an intervening sequence of 13 bases. The germline V gene sets CDR1 to MGHRA and CDR2 to YSYEKL. The CDR3, cysteine through phenylalanine, is 15 amino acids long. Only the CDR3 part of the read is kept: 45 bases, read in frame from the first base.

This clonotype is medium-sized (0.01 to 0.1%) in terms of sample share. Its antigen specificity is not known. No much larger clone is present one base from it, and per-base qualities are unavailable. This chain joins TRBV4-1 to TRBJ2-7, and possibly TRBD1, on 6 matching bases. The sequencing sample was made of conventional T cells from blood. This receptor was identified in a female donor in good health. The encoded CDR3 is CASSQTQGTPYEQYF. The DNA is as follows: TGCGCCAGCAGCCAAACGCAGGGGACGCCCTACGAGCAGTACTTC.